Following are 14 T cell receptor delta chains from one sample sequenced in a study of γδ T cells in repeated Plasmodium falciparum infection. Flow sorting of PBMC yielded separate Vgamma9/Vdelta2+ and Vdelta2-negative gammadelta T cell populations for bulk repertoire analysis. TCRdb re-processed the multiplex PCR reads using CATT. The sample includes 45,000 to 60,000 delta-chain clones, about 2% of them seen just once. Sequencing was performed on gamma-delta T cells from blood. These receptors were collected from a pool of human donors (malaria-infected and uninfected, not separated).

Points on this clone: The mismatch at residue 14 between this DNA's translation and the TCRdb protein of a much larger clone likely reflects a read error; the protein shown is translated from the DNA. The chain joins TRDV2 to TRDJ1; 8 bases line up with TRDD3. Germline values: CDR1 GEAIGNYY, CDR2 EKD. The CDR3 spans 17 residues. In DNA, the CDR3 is TGTGCCTGTGACGCGGTGGGGGATGGGGGCTACACCGATAGACTCATCTTT. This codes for CACDAVGDGGYTDRLIF.

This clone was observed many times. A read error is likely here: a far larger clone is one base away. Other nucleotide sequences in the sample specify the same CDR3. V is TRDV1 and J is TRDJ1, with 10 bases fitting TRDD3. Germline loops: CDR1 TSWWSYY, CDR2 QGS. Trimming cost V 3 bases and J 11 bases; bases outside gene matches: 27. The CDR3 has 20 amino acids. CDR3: CALGDLSRGRLWTGGCRLIF. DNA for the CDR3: TGTGCTCTTGGGGACCTAAGTAGGGGGCGTTTATGGACTGGGGGATGCAGGCTCATCTTT.

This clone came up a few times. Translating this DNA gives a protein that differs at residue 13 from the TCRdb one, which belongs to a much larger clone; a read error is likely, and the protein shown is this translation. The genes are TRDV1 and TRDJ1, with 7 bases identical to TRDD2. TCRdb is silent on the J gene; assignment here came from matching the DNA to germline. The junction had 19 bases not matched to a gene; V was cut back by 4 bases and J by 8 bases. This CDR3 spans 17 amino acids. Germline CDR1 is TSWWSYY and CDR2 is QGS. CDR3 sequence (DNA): TGTGCTCTTGGGGGACCCGTATTTCCTACAAGGATGGGGAAACTCATCTTT. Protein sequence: CALGGPVFPTRMGKLIF.

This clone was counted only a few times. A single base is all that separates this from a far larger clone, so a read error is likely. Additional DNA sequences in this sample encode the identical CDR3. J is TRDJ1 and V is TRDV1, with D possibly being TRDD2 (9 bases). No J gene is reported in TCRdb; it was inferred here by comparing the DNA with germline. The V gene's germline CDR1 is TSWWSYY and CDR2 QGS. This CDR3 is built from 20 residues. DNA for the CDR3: TGTGCCCTTGGGAATTGCCCTTCCTACGATGAGGGATACGGTCTTGGAATACTCATCTTT. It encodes CALGNCPSYDEGYGLGILIF.

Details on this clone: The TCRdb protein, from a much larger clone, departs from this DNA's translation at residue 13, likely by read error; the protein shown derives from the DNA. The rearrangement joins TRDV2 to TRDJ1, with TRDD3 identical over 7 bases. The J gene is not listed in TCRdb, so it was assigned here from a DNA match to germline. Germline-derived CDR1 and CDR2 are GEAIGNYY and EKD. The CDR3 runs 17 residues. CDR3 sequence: CACGGDRGEKTTGKLIF. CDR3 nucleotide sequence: TGTGCCTGTGGGGGGGATCGGGGGGAGAAGACAACCGGTAAACTCATCTTT.

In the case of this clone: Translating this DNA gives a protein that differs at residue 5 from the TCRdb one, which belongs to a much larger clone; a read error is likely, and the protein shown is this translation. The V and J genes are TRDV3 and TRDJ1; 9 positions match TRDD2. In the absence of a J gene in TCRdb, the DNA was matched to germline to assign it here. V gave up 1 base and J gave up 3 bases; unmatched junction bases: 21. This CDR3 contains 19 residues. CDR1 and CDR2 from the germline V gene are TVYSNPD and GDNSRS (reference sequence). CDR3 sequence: CAFKKGPESLPTRSDKLIF. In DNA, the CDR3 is TGTGCCTTTAAAAAAGGGCCCGAGAGCCTTCCTACGAGGTCCGATAAACTCATCTTT.

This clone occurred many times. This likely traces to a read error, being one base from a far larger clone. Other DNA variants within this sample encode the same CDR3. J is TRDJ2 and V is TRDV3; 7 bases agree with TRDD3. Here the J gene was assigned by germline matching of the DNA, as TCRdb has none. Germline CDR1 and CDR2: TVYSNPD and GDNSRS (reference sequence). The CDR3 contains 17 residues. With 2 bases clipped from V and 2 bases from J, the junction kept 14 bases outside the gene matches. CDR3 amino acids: CAFEEFNGGFLTAQLFF. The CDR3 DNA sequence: TGTGCCTTTGAAGAGTTTAACGGGGGATTCTTGACAGCACAACTCTTCTTT.

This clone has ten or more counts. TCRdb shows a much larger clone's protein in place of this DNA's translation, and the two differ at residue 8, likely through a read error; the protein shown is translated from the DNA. The CDR3: CALGDAPPSLIHLIQYTDKLIF. The CDR3 DNA reads TGTGCTCTTGGGGACGCCCCTCCTTCCTTAATCCACCTGATCCAGTACACCGATAAACTCATCTTT. V is TRDV1 and J is TRDJ1; 7 bases are shared with TRDD2. V lost 3 bases, J lost 0 bases, and 25 bases stayed unmatched. Germline values: CDR1 TSWWSYY, CDR2 QGS. The CDR3 runs 22 residues.

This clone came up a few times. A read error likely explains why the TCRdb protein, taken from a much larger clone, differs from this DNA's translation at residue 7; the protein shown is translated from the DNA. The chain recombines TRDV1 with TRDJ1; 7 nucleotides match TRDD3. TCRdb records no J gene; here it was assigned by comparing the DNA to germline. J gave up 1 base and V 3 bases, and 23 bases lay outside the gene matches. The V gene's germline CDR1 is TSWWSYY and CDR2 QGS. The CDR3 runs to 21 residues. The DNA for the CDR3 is TGTGCTCTTGGGGAGGCCTCCCTACTTAAGGGGGATCTCCAAACCACCGATAAACTCATCTTT. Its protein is CALGEASLLKGDLQTTDKLIF.

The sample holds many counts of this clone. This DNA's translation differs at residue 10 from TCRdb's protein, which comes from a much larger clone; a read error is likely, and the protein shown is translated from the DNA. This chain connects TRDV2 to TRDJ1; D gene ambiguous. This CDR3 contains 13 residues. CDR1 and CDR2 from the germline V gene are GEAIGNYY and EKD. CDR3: CACDTVRGDRLIF. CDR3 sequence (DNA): TGTGCCTGTGACACCGTACGCGGCGATAGACTCATCTTT.

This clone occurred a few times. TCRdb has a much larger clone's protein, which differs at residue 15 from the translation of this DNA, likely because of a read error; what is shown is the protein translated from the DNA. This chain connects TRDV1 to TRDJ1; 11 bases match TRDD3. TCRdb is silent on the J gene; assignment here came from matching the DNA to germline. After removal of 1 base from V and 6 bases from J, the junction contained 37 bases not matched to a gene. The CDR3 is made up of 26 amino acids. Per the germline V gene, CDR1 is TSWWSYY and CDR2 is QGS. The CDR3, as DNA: TGTGCTCTTGGGGAACCTAGACGCATCCCGTACTGGGGGATAACCGGGATCGGGGGGCCTCGTCATAAACTCATCTTT. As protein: CALGEPRRIPYWGITGIGGPRHKLIF.

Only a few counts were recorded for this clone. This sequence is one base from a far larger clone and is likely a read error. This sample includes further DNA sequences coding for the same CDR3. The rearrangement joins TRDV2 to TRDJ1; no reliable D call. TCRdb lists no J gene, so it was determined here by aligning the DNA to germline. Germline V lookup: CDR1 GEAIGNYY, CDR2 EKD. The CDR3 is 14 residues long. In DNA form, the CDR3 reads TGTGCCAGTGACCTCTCGAGGCCCTCAAGACAACTCATCTTT. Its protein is CASDLSRPSRQLIF.

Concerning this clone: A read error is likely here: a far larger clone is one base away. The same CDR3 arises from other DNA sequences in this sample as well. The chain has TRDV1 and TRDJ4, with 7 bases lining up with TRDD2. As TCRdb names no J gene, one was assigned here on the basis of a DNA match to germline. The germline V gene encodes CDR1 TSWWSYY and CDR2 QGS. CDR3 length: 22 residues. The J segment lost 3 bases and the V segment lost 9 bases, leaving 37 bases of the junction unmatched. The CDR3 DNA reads TGTGCTCTGCTCCCCGTCCCGTTCCTACGATTCTCTAACGCCAGGTCCCCAGGACCCCTGATCTTT. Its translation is CALLPVPFLRFSNARSPGPLIF.

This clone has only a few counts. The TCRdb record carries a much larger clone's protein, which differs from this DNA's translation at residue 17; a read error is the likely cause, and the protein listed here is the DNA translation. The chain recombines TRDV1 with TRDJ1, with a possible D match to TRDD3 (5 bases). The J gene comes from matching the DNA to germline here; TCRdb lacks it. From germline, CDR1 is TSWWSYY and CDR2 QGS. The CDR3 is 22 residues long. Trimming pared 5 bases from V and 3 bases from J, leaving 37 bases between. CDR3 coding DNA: TGTGCTCTTGGGCAAATCCTCCTTGGGACGGCCCCAGGGGGCCCGTACGCCGATAAACTCATCTTT. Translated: CALGQILLGTAPGGPYADKLIF.